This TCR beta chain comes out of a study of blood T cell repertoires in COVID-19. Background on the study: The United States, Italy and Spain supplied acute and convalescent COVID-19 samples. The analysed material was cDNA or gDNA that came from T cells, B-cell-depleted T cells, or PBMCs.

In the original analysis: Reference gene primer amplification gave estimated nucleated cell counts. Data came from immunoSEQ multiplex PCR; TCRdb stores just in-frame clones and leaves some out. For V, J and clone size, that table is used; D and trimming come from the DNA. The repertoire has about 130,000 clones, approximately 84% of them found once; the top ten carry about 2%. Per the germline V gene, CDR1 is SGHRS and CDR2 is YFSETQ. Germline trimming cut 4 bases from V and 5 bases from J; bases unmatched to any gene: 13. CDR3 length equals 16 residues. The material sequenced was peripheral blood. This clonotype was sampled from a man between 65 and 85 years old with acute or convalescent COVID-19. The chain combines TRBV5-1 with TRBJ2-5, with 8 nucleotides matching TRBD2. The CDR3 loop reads CASSPTPQAGGETQYF. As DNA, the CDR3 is TGCGCCAGCAGCCCTACCCCACAGGCGGGAGGTGAGACCCAGTACTTC.